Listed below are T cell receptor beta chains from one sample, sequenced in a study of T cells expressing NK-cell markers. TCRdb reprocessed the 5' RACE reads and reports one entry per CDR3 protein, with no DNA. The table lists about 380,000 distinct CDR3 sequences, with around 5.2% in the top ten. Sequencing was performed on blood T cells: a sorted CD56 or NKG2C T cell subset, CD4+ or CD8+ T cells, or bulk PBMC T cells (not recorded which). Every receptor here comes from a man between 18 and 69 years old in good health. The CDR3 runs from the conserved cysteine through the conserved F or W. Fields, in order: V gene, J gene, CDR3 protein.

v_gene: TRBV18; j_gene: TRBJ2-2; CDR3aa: CASSPPKGGGRTGELFF
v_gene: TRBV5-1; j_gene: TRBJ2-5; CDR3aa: CASSLGGLALMETQYF
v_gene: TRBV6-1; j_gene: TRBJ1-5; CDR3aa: CASSGERGGRQPQHF
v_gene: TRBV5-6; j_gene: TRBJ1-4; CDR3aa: CASSANAGKNEKLFF
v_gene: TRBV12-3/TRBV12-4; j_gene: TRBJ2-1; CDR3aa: CASSPRGGGANNEQFF
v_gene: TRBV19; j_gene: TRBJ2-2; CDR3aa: CASSIWTGGGTGELFF
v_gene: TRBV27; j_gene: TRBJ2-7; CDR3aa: CASSPGLGKYEQYF
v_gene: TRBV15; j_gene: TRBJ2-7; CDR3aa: CATSRERAASYEQYF
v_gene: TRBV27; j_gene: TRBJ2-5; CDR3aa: CASSLTTGSGQYF
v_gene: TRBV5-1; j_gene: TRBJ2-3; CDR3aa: CASRLTSGVIDTQYF
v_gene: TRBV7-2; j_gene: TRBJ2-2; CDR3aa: CASEWAGQSNTGELFF
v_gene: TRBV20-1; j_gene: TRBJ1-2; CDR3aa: CSAILPGFGYTF
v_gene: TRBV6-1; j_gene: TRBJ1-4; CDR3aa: CASRRDRGLREKLFF
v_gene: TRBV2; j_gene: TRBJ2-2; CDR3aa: CASCPTRVGIGELFF
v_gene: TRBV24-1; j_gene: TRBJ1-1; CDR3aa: CATSKSDTEAFF
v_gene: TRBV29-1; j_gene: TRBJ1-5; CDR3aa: CSVGHSGGADQPQHF
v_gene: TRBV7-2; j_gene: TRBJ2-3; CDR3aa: CASRLAGGQTTDTQYF
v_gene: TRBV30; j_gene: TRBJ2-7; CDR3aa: CAWGAIGTGSYEQYF
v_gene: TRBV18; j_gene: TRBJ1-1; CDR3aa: CASSPLKTGTGVNTEAFF
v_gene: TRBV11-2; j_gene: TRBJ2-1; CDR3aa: CASSLEPLSRGPQFF
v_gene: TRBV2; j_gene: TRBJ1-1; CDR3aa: CASSGEGSVAEAFF
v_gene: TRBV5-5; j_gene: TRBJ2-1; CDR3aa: CASSLRGLGVHEQFF
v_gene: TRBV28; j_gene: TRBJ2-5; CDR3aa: CASSLFVGQLYTRGQETQYF
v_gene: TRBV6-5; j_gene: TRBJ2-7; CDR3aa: CASSSTSFGEQYF
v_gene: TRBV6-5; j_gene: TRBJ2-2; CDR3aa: CASSYSKISSTGELFF
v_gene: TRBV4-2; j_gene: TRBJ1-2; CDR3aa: CASSQDSGVLYGYTF
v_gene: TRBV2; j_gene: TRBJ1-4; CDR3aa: CASTSTAMIEKLFF
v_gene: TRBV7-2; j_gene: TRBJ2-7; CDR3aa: CASSQVGTSGYEQYF
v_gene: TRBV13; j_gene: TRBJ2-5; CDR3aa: CASSSWTGGMKTQYF
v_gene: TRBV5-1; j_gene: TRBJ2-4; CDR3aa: CASSLDRGTSKNIQYF
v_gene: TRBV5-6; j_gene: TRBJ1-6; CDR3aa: CASSYHPRDSPLHF
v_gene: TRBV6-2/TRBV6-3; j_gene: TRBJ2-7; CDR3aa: CASKDPEWSHEQYF
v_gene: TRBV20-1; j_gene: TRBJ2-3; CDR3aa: CSAIGRGKTDTQYF
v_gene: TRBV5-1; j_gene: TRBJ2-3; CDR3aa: CASSLLYRATDTQYF
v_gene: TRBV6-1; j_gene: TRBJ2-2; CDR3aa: CASLSGNTGELFF
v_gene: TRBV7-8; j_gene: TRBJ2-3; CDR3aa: CASSLGRQGVRPDTQYF
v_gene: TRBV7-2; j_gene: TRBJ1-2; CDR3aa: CASSKSGTGVRYGYTF
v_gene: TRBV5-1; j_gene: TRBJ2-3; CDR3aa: CASSLQAQATDTQYF
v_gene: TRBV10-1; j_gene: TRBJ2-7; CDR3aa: CASSESVGEQYF
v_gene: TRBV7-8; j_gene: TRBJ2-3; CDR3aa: CASSLGTPGLAGTDTQYF
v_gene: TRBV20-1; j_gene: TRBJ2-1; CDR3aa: CSASSSGGVYEQFF